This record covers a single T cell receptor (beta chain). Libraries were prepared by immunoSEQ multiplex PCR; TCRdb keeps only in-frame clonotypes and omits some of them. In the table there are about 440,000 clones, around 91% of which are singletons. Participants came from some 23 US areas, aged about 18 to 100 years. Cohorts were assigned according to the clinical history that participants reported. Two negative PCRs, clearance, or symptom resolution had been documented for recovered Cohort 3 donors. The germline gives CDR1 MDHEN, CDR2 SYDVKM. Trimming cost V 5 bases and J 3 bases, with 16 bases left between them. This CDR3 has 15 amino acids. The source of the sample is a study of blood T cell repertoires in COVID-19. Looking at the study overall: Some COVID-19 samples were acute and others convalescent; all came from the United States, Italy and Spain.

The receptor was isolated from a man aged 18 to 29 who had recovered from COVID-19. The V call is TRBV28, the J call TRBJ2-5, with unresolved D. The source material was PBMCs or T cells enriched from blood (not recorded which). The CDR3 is CASSAPARKKETQYF. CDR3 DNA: TGTGCCAGCAGTGCCCCTGCGAGGAAAAAAGAGACCCAGTACTTC.